What follows describes a single T cell receptor beta chain. No antigen is known for it. No base quality values were provided; no much bigger clone lies one nucleotide off. TCR CDR3 regions were amplified from genomic DNA by multiplex PCR using the deep immunoSEQ assay. Extracted genomic DNA from each cell subset was distributed evenly across all wells of several immunoSEQ 96-well plates, and each plate was treated as a replicate. Each replicate PCR for sorted subsets received approximately 220 ng genomic DNA, equal to some 32,000 T cell genomes. The purified libraries were quantified using a Qubit 3.0 fluorometer, sized with a Bioanalyzer 2100, and then quantified again using the KAPA Library Quantification kit. Each immunoSEQ 96-well plate was sequenced on its own single-read 150-cycle Illumina NextSeq 550 flow cell. Processing in the source paper ran as follows. Because only junctional sequences without quality scores were contained in the immunoSEQ output, filtering matching that applied to full-length reads could not be performed. Sequences were annotated with PyIR, a Python wrapper for IgBLAST v1.9, and V/J genes and CDR3 were assigned using IMGT germline references. Any read was removed if the V/J assignment was weak (E-value above 1e-6), the CDR3 was missing, or the read contained stop codons, out-of-frame junctions, or ambiguous translated residues. A V3J clonotype was defined by an identical inferred V gene, J gene, and CDR3 amino acid sequence. Percentage overlap between repertoires was calculated by dividing the number of shared unique clonotypes by the size of the smaller repertoire. Richness of each repertoire was evaluated using RTK rarefaction, the Chao1 estimator, and Recon v2.1 estimates of unobserved clonotypes. For all TCRbeta clonotypes obtained by the gDNA method from a handful of donors, generation probabilities were computed with OLGA. TCRdb mirrors the immuneACCESS table, restricted to in-frame sequences. Some clones are absent from its copies; in checked studies, under half trace to an unresolved V gene, and the reason for the others is unknown. That table gives V, J and clone size, and the DNA gave D and trimming. Within this sample are some 2,000,000 clones, with about 95% of them counted one time only. The ten largest clones capture around 1.1% of the sample.

CD8 naive samples were CD45RO-negative cells positively selected for CCR7, giving a CD45RA+CCR7+ population that excluded TemRA cells. Healthy HIV-negative adults with no recently reported acute infections or vaccinations were included as donors. Every donor was a Caucasian adult residing in Nashville, Tennessee, USA. Blood was collected by leukapheresis, and PBMCs were isolated by Ficoll-Histopaque density gradient centrifugation and then cryopreserved in liquid nitrogen vapor phase. Analytical flow cytometry was used to check the purity and quantity of each magnetically sorted T cell population. Each sorted fraction had its genomic DNA isolated and then quantified by UV absorbance on a Nanodrop 2000c. These data are taken from a study of shared clonotypes between healthy human individuals (dated by TCRdb to 2018 to 2021). Some background on the complete study: Two women and a few men aged 18 to 49 years were included in the cohort. Per donor, three plates each were used for CD4 naive and CD4 memory, two for CD8 naive, and one for CD8 memory. The study deeply sequenced blood TCR repertoires of about 5 healthy adults to estimate repertoire size and the extent of clonotype sharing between individuals. Different laboratories and diverse techniques were used to prepare libraries and sequence TCR repertoires, to increase sequencing depth and limit assay-specific biases. Each donor's leukapheresis produced roughly between roughly 0.85 and 9 billion PBMCs.

From V the trimming removes 4 bases and from J it removes 4 bases, while the gene matches leave 6 bases of the junction unaccounted for. CDR1 and CDR2 (SGHNT, YYREEE) derive from the germline V gene (reference sequence). Reading from cysteine to phenylalanine, the CDR3 counts 15 amino acids. Only the CDR3 DNA is retained, 45 bases long and in frame from the first base. What the authors observed across the whole study: Rarefaction of sorted-subset datasets indicated incomplete sequencing despite the large sequencing depth. About 5% of naive CD4, 3.5% of naive CD8, roughly 2.4% of memory CD4, and about 0.4% of memory CD8 clonotypes were shared across several donors. Compared with non-shared clonotypes, the clonotypes found in all four sorted-subset donors had higher generation probabilities. The genetic and exposure-history diversity represented was limited by the small number of donors. Only blood was sampled, and tissue TCR repertoires likely differ from those in blood. Estimated clonotype richness was generally larger for naive than for memory subsets. Pairwise subsampling led to the expectation that sequencing depth would affect the degree of clonotype sharing among donors.

This TCR came from a young man in good health. The V gene is TRBV5-4 and the J gene is TRBJ2-1; TRBD1 aligns with 9 central bases. Sequences were obtained from naive CD8+ T cells sorted from blood. The sample's cell subset or site label is to be understood as: CD45RA+CCR7+. The CDR3: CASSPGQGLYNEQFF. The sequenced DNA is TGTGCCAGCAGCCCGGGACAGGGCCTTTACAATGAGCAGTTCTTC.